This TCR beta chain was profiled in a study of low-dose radiotherapy and immunotherapy resistance in tumors. Primers targeting TRAV and TRBV primed first-strand cDNA, covering alpha and beta chains. TCRs were amplified for 15 to 20 PCR cycles with a constant-region primer and V-primer adapter. TCRdb analysed the reads with MiXCR anew, one entry per CDR3 protein. The table shows around 13,000 distinct CDR3 sequences, with less than 65% occurring only once. Donors were administered nivolumab, ipilimumab, aspirin and low-dose cyclophosphamide, together with low-dose radiotherapy. There are 20 residues in the CDR3. Germline V gene lookup returns CDR1 KGHDR and CDR2 SFDVKD. V dropped 4 bases and J dropped 2; count of bases not matched to a gene: 20.

The chain uses TRBV24-1 and TRBJ2-7, with 9 bases matching TRBD1. The receptor was isolated from a human donor with advanced metastatic prostate, ovarian, gallbladder or colorectal cancer (not recorded which). This table probably holds off-target reads from a library built for another chain. The CDR3 coding sequence is TGTGCCACCAGTGACTTATACGACCCGGCCGGGACAGGGAATCCCTACGAGCAGTACTTC. As protein: CATSDLYDPAGTGNPYEQYF.